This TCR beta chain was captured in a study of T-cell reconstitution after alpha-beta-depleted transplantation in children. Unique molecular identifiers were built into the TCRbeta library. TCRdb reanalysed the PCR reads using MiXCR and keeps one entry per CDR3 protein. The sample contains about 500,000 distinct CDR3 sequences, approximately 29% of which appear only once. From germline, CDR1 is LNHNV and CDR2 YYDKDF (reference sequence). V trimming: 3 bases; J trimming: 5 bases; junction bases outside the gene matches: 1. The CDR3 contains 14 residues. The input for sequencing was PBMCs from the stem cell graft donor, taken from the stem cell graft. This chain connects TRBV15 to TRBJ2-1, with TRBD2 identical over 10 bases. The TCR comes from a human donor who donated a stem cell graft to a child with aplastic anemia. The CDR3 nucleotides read TGTGCCACCAGCAGGCTAGCGGGAGACAATGAGCAGTTCTTC. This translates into CATSRLAGDNEQFF.